These 26 T cell receptor beta chains were all obtained from the same sample, sequenced in a study of blood T cell repertoires in COVID-19. This table comes from immunoSEQ multiplex PCR, and its TCRdb copy is limited to in-frame clones, with some not included. The sample yields tens of thousands of clones, around 84% seen once. Sequencing was carried out using peripheral blood. The receptor source for this set is an older man with acute or convalescent COVID-19.

The chain has TRBV3-1 (or the pseudogene TRBV3-2) and TRBJ2-1; D may be TRBD2 (6 bases). This CDR3 is built from 16 residues. Per the germline V gene, CDR1 is LGHDT and CDR2 is YNNKEL (reference sequence). Trimming pared 7 bases from V and 2 bases from J, leaving 18 bases between. The CDR3 loop reads CASKKGTGATYNEQFF. For the CDR3, the DNA is TGTGCCAGCAAAAAGGGAACGGGAGCGACCTACAATGAGCAGTTCTTC.

V usage is TRBV6-1 and J usage is TRBJ1-6; no clear D. CDR3 size: 13 residues. The V and J ends lost 0 bases and 8 bases respectively, with 5 bases between them. Looked up from germline, CDR1 is MNHNS and CDR2 is SASEGT. This CDR3 reads CASSEARDSPLHF. The CDR3 DNA is TGTGCCAGCAGTGAAGCGAGGGATTCACCCCTCCACTTT.

This chain uses TRBV19 with TRBJ1-3; TRBD1 might be the D (5 bases). Germline V gene data show CDR1 as LNHDA and CDR2 as SQIVND (reference sequence). V lost 5 bases and J lost 2, with 13 bases in between. The CDR3 is 15 amino acids. CDR3 in amino acids: CASSVREDPGNTIYF. CDR3 nucleotides: TGTGCCAGTAGTGTCAGGGAGGACCCTGGAAACACCATATATTTT.

The rearrangement joins TRBV7-9 to TRBJ2-7; 13 nucleotides match TRBD2. This CDR3 region has 17 residues. Germline V gives CDR1 SEHNR, CDR2 FQNEAQ (reference sequence). As DNA, the CDR3 is TGTGCTGTAGCCGGGACTAGCGGGATCATTAGCTCCTACGAGCAGTACTTC. This translates into CAVAGTSGIISSYEQYF.

The V gene is TRBV18, the J gene TRBJ2-7, with 7 bases identical to TRBD1. CDR3 size: 15 residues. J gave up 3 bases and V 6 bases, and 11 bases lay outside the gene matches. Germline V gene data show CDR1 as KGHSH and CDR2 as LQKENI. Here the CDR3 reads CASSQNRGEIYEQYF. The DNA of the CDR3 is TGTGCCAGCTCTCAGAACAGGGGTGAGATCTACGAGCAGTACTTC.

J is TRBJ1-2 and V is TRBV14; 9 positions agree with TRBD1. The CDR3 consists of 15 residues. Germline-derived CDR1 and CDR2 are SGHDN and FVKESK. V lost 5 bases to trimming and J lost 5 bases; unmatched junction nucleotides: 9. As DNA, the CDR3 is TGTGCCAGCAGCGTACAGGGGGCTCGTGTTTATGGCTACACCTTC. Protein: CASSVQGARVYGYTF.

This clone was found once. The V call is TRBV27, the J call TRBJ2-2; 16 nucleotides line up with TRBD2. This CDR3 comprises 20 residues. The germline gives CDR1 MNHEY, CDR2 SMNVEV (reference sequence). Trimming removed 5 bases from V and 0 bases from J; junction bases left unmatched: 9. The CDR3 DNA sequence: TGTGCCAGCAGTCAACTACCGGGACTAGCGGGAGGGCCGAACACCGGGGAGCTGTTTTTT. Translating gives CASSQLPGLAGGPNTGELFF.

The chain is built from TRBV5-6 and TRBJ1-5; 7 bases agree with TRBD1. The V segment lost 4 bases and the J segment 3 bases; nucleotides outside the gene matches: 10. This CDR3 is 16 amino acids long. Germline-derived CDR1 and CDR2 are SGHDT and YYEEEE. The CDR3 protein is CASSSTGEINNQPQHF. CDR3 nucleotide sequence: TGTGCCAGCAGCAGCACAGGGGAAATCAACAATCAGCCCCAGCATTTT.

A single count supports this clone. V usage is TRBV7-9 and J usage is TRBJ1-4, with D maybe TRBD1 (5 bases). The V gene lost 3 bases and the J gene lost 7 bases, with 9 bases spanning the gap. CDR1 SEHNR and CDR2 FQNEAQ come from the germline V gene (reference sequence). The CDR3 has 13 residues. The CDR3, as DNA: TGTGCCAGCAGCTTCACAGGTGGTGAAAAACTGTTTTTT. Translating gives CASSFTGGEKLFF.

The rearrangement links TRBV10-2 to TRBJ2-7; 7 bases fit TRBD1. The CDR3 contains 13 residues. CDR1 and CDR2 from the germline V gene are WSHSY and SAAADI. Trimming took 9 bases from V and 1 from J; bases not matched to a gene: 6. The CDR3 DNA follows: TGCGCCAGGACGCACAGGGGTTCCTACGAGCAGTACTTC. Residues: CARTHRGSYEQYF.

J is TRBJ1-4 and V is TRBV27, with 7 nucleotides matching TRBD1. The ends lost 5 bases at V and 8 bases at J; junction bases unmatched: 11. This CDR3 contains 15 residues. CDR1 is MNHEY and CDR2 is SMNVEV in the germline V gene (reference sequence). The CDR3 bases are TGTGCCAGCAGTAAAGGACAGGCTATAGGGGAAAAACTGTTTTTT. It translates to CASSKGQAIGEKLFF.

The chain joins TRBV7-9 to TRBJ2-7; TRBD1 matches at 7 bases. In germline, CDR1 is SEHNR, CDR2 FQNEAQ (reference sequence). V lost 0 bases, J lost 5 bases, and 10 bases stayed unmatched. This CDR3 region has 16 residues. This chain's CDR3 is CASSLALDRFTHEQYF. The DNA for the CDR3 is TGTGCCAGCAGCTTAGCATTGGACAGGTTTACGCACGAGCAGTACTTC.

V and J are TRBV27 and TRBJ1-3, with 8 nucleotides matching TRBD1. V lost 4 bases and J lost 3; bases outside the gene matches: 5. The CDR3 is 15 amino acids. From germline, CDR1 is MNHEY and CDR2 SMNVEV (reference sequence). This chain's CDR3 is CASSYRGLNGNTIYF. For the CDR3, the DNA is TGTGCCAGCAGTTACAGGGGGTTAAATGGAAACACCATATATTTT.

This clone was counted a single time. CDR3 in amino acids: CASSLSAGISGELFF. The CDR3 DNA follows: TGTGCCAGCAGTTTATCGGCAGGGATCTCCGGGGAGCTGTTTTTT. The chain is built from TRBV27 and TRBJ2-2; a possible D gene is TRBD1 (5 bases). CDR3 length equals 15 residues. The germline V and J ends were trimmed by 0 bases and 6 bases, with 11 bases remaining between them. Germline V gives CDR1 MNHEY, CDR2 SMNVEV (reference sequence).

The chain is built from TRBV11-3 and TRBJ2-7; TRBD2 might be the D (6 bases). The CDR3 extends over 14 amino acids. V lost 11 bases and J 0 bases, leaving 17 bases between the germline ends. CDR1 SGHNT and CDR2 YENEEA come from the germline V gene. The CDR3 loop reads CASSPAGTSYEQYF. DNA for the CDR3: TGTGCCTCGTCCCCGGCGGGGACCTCCTACGAGCAGTACTTC. Full variable domain (missing parts from reference TRBV11-3 and TRBJ2-7): EAGVVQSPRYKIIEKKQPVAFWCNPISGHNTLYWYLQNLGQGPELLIRYENEEAVDDSQLPKDRFSAERLKGVDSTLKIQPAELGDSAVYLCASSPAGTSYEQYFGPGTRLTVT.

With respect to this clone: The germline gene is not matched at one end of the junction; a read error may be the cause. The chain recombines TRBV2 with TRBJ2-2; 7 nucleotides align to TRBD1. The CDR3 sequence is 14 residues long. From germline, CDR1 is SNHLY and CDR2 FYNNEI. The CDR3 bases are TGTGCCAGCAGGGAAGGGACAGTCGGCGGGGAGCTGTTTTTT. Translated, it gives CASREGTVGGELFF. Full variable domain (missing parts from reference TRBV2 and TRBJ2-2): EPEVTQTPSHQVTQMGQEVILRCVPISNHLYFYWYRQILGQKVEFLVSFYNNEISEKSEIFDDQFSVERPDGSNFTLKIRSTKLEDSAMYFCASREGTVGGELFFGEGSRLTVL.

The J gene is TRBJ1-2, the V gene TRBV7-2; no reliable D call. Germline values: CDR1 SGHTA, CDR2 FQGNSA. V shed 3 bases and J shed 0 bases, with 11 bases lying between them. This CDR3 comprises 15 residues. The DNA for the CDR3 is TGTGCCAGCAGCTTTCGTAACGGAGCTAACTATGGCTACACCTTC. As protein: CASSFRNGANYGYTF.

This rearrangement joins TRBV30 to TRBJ1-6; D call uncertain. V lost 7 bases, J lost 7 bases, and 17 bases lay in between. Germline values: CDR1 GTSNPN, CDR2 SVGIG (reference sequence). This CDR3 is built from 14 residues. CDR3 protein: CASSPDGVNSPLHF. The CDR3 DNA follows: TGTGCCTCCTCCCCGGACGGGGTCAATTCACCCCTCCACTTT.

V gene TRBV6-1 combines with J gene TRBJ1-2; D is unresolved. Germline V lookup: CDR1 MNHNS, CDR2 SASEGT. The CDR3 runs to 11 residues. V lost 2 bases to trimming and J lost 8 bases, with 6 bases between them. As DNA, the CDR3 is TGTGCCAGCAGTGAAACGGGGGGCTACACCTTC. Its protein product is CASSETGGYTF.

The chain combines TRBV2 with TRBJ2-7; a weak D match, TRBD2 (5 bases). With 7 bases removed from V and 0 bases from J, the gap between germline ends came to 7 bases. This CDR3 comprises 12 residues. Looked up from germline, CDR1 is SNHLY and CDR2 is FYNNEI. CDR3 nucleotides: TGTGCCAGCACGGGAAGCTCCTACGAGCAGTACTTC. Encoded protein: CASTGSSYEQYF. Based on the CDR3 plus reference TRBV2 and TRBJ2-7, the full variable domain is EPEVTQTPSHQVTQMGQEVILRCVPISNHLYFYWYRQILGQKVEFLVSFYNNEISEKSEIFDDQFSVERPDGSNFTLKIRSTKLEDSAMYFCASTGSSYEQYFGPGTRLTVT.

This clone was counted between two and nine times. The chain combines TRBV29-1 with TRBJ1-2; 7 nucleotides align to TRBD1. The CDR3 consists of 12 residues. Germline loops: CDR1 SQVTM, CDR2 ANQGSEA. V gave up 7 bases and J gave up 3 bases; unmatched junction bases: 5. The CDR3 is CSAGDRDYGYTF. As DNA, the CDR3 is TGCAGCGCCGGAGACAGGGACTATGGCTACACCTTC.

J is TRBJ1-2 and V is TRBV4-1; 8 positions match TRBD1. The CDR3 covers 15 residues. The junction had 6 bases not matched to a gene; V was cut back by 0 bases and J by 6 bases. Germline V gene data show CDR1 as MGHRA and CDR2 as YSYEKL. The CDR3 here is CASSQDSGTGDGYTF. The CDR3 region has the DNA TGCGCCAGCAGCCAAGATTCTGGGACAGGAGATGGCTACACCTTC.

The chain joins TRBV30 to TRBJ1-2, with TRBD1 identical over 9 bases. CDR3 length equals 11 residues. The trim removed 7 bases at V and 8 bases at J, leaving 5 bases unmatched. Germline V CDR1 and CDR2: GTSNPN, SVGIG (reference sequence). CDR3 amino acids: CALTGGAGYTF. The CDR3 bases are TGTGCCTTAACAGGGGGCGCGGGCTACACCTTC.

The rearrangement joins TRBV19 to TRBJ2-3, with no clear D. This CDR3 contains 15 residues. CDR1 and CDR2 from the germline V gene are LNHDA and SQIVND (reference sequence). Trimming took 6 bases from V and 2 from J, leaving 15 bases between them. The CDR3 coding sequence is TGTGCCAGTAGCCCCCGACCGTTAGCCACAGATACGCAGTATTTT. This codes for CASSPRPLATDTQYF.

The CDR3 sequence is CASSLPTTDTQYF. DNA of the CDR3: TGTGCCAGCAGCTTACCTACCACAGATACGCAGTATTTT. The chain joins TRBV7-2 to TRBJ2-3; D gene uncertain. CDR3 size: 13 residues. In germline, CDR1 is SGHTA, CDR2 FQGNSA. Trimming left V 2 bases short and J 2 bases short, with 5 bases between. The entire variable domain, with the rest obtained from reference TRBV7-2 and TRBJ2-3, is as follows: GAGVSQSPSNKVTEKGKDVELRCDPISGHTALYWYRQSLGQGLEFLIYFQGNSAPDKSGLPSDRFSAERTGGSVSTLTIQRTQQEDSAVYLCASSLPTTDTQYFGPGTRLTVL.

V and J are TRBV6-5 and TRBJ1-4, with D possibly TRBD1 on 6 matching bases. V was pared by 8 bases and J by 5 bases, with 15 bases between. The CDR3 loop spans 14 amino acids. Germline V lookup: CDR1 MNHEY, CDR2 SVGAGI. The CDR3 here is CASGTRTGNEKLFF. CDR3 in DNA: TGTGCCAGCGGGACCCGTACAGGGAATGAAAAACTGTTTTTT.